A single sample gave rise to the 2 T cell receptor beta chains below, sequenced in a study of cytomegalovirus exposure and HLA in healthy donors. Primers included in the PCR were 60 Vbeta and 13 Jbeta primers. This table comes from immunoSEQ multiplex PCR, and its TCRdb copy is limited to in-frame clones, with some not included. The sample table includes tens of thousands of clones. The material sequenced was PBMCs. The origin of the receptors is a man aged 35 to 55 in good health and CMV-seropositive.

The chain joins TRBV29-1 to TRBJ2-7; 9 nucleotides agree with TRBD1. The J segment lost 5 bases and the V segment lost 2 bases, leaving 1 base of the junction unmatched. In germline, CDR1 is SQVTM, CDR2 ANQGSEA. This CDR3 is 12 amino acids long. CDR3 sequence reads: CSVERTGDEQYF. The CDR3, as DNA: TGCAGCGTTGAAAGGACAGGGGACGAGCAGTACTTC.

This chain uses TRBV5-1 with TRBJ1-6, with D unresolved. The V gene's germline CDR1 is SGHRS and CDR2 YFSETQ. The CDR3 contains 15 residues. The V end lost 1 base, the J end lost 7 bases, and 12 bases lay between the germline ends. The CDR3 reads CASSLQQTSNSPLHF. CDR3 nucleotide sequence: TGCGCCAGCAGCTTGCAACAGACGTCGAATTCACCCCTCCACTTT.